This TCR beta chain was obtained from a study of T cell responses to AZD1222 COVID-19 vaccine. V lost 6 bases, J lost 6 bases, and 12 bases lay in between. Germline-derived CDR1 and CDR2 are MNHEY and SVGAGI. The CDR3 has 13 amino acids. Libraries were prepared by immunoSEQ multiplex PCR; TCRdb keeps only in-frame clonotypes and omits some of them. This table holds about 120,000 clones, around 91% found once. The sample in question was peripheral blood, obtained on day 0 of AZD1222 vaccination. The clonotype comes from an adult in good health. The genes are TRBV6-5 and TRBJ2-1; perhaps TRBD2 as D (6 bases). The CDR3 region has the DNA TGTGCCAGCAGGTACGACGGGGGCAATGAGCAGTTCTTC. Its protein product is CASRYDGGNEQFF.